The next 7 T cell receptor beta chains were all read from a single sample in a study of T cells expressing NK-cell markers. After re-calling the 5' RACE reads, TCRdb lists one entry per CDR3 protein, DNA absent. The sample features about 380,000 distinct CDR3 sequences, with over 4% in its top ten. Sequencing was performed on blood T cells: a sorted CD56 or NKG2C T cell subset, CD4+ or CD8+ T cells, or bulk PBMC T cells (not recorded which). Source of these receptors: a man aged 18-75 years in good health.

The chain recombines TRBV11-1 with TRBJ1-3; absent DNA, TCRdb's TRBD1 call cannot be checked. This CDR3 has 19 residues. CDR1 SGHAT and CDR2 FQDESV come from the germline V gene (reference sequence). The CDR3 loop is CASSLTRWGTGDSGNTIYF. The full variable domain, completed using reference TRBV11-1 and TRBJ1-3, is EAEVAQSPRYKITEKSQAVAFWCDPISGHATLYWYRQILGQGPELLVQFQDESVVDDSQLPKDRFSAERLKGVDSTLKIQPAELGDSAMYLCASSLTRWGTGDSGNTIYFGEGSWLTVV.

The chain joins TRBV28 to TRBJ2-7; no DNA is available, so the TRBD2 call from TCRdb remains unchecked. Germline CDR1 MDHEN, CDR2 SYDVKM. This CDR3 contains 15 residues. This chain's CDR3 is CASSSFGTTSYEQYF.

The gene calls are TRBV27 and TRBJ2-1. The germline CDR1 and CDR2 sequences are MNHEY and SMNVEV (reference sequence). This CDR3 comprises 17 residues. CDR3 residues: CASSLAAGWGSYNEQFF.

V and J are TRBV7-2 and TRBJ2-2; the TRBD1 assignment by TCRdb is unverifiable without DNA. Germline V CDR1 and CDR2: SGHTA, FQGNSA. The CDR3 spans 15 residues. CDR3 loop: CASSLAGGWTGELFF. Filled out from reference TRBV7-2 and TRBJ2-2, the complete variable domain reads GAGVSQSPSNKVTEKGKDVELRCDPISGHTALYWYRQSLGQGLEFLIYFQGNSAPDKSGLPSDRFSAERTGGSVSTLTIQRTQQEDSAVYLCASSLAGGWTGELFFGEGSRLTVL.

This sequence joins TRBV2 and TRBJ1-4; TCRdb returns TRBD1, unconfirmable since there is no DNA. The V gene's germline CDR1 is SNHLY and CDR2 FYNNEI. CDR3 length: 13 residues. CDR3 region: CASFSPDRGKLFF.

The V gene is TRBV10-3, the J gene TRBJ1-1; TCRdb's assignment of TRBD1 cannot be checked, as there is no DNA. Germline values: CDR1 ENHRY, CDR2 SYGVKD. This CDR3 contains 13 residues. The CDR3 protein is CATATGANTEAFF.

J is TRBJ2-3 and V is TRBV6-1; checking the TCRdb D call of TRBD1 is not possible without DNA. The CDR3 has 17 amino acids. Germline V gene data show CDR1 as MNHNS and CDR2 as SASEGT. CDR3 region: CASTRSPGQGYTDTQYF.